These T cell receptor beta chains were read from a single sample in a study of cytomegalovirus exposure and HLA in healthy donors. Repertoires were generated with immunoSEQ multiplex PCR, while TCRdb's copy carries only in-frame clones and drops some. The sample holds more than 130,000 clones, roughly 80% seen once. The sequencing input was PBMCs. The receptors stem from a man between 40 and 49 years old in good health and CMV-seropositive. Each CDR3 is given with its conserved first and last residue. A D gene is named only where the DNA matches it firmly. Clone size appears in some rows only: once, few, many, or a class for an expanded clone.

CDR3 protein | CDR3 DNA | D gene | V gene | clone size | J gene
CASSLTGPVGYGYTF | TGTGCCAGCAGCTTAACAGGGCCGGTCGGCTATGGCTACACCTTC | - | TRBV7-2 | - | TRBJ1-2
CASSPVGGRNNYGYTF | TGCGCCAGCAGCCCGGTCGGAGGGAGAAATAACTATGGCTACACCTTC | - | TRBV5-1 | - | TRBJ1-2
CASSPNRGNSQPQHF | TGTGCCAGTAGCCCAAACAGGGGCAATAGTCAGCCCCAGCATTTT | TRBD1 | TRBV19 | - | TRBJ1-5
CASSQSGGLNEKLFF | TGTGCCAGCAGCCAATCAGGCGGACTGAATGAAAAACTGTTTTTT | - | TRBV9 | - | TRBJ1-4
CASSLDRARDYGYTF | TGTGCCAGCTCCCTCGACAGGGCAAGAGACTATGGCTACACCTTC | TRBD1 | TRBV18 | once | TRBJ1-2
CASSRRGKGAAGANVLTF | TGTGCCAGCAGTAGAAGGGGAAAGGGGGCGGCTGGGGCCAACGTCCTGACTTTC | - | TRBV21-1 | - | TRBJ2-6
CASSLSGDRNEQFF | TGCGCCAGCAGCTTGAGCGGGGACAGGAATGAGCAGTTCTTC | - | TRBV5-1 | - | TRBJ2-1
CASSLEQGVIRSQPQHF | TGTGCCAGTAGCCTCGAACAGGGAGTTATTCGTAGTCAGCCCCAGCATTTT | - | TRBV19 | - | TRBJ1-5
CASNLDSPEQYF | TGTGCCAGCAACTTAGATTCGCCCGAGCAGTACTTC | - | TRBV7-2 | - | TRBJ2-7
CATRDGPFQTQYF | TGTGCCACCAGAGATGGGCCGTTCCAGACCCAGTACTTC | - | TRBV15 | - | TRBJ2-5
CASSLEQSYGYTF | TGTGCCAGCAGCTTAGAACAGAGCTATGGCTACACCTTC | - | TRBV7-6 | - | TRBJ1-2
CASSWTRGGDEQFF | TGTGCCAGCAGCTGGACAAGGGGGGGGGATGAGCAGTTCTTC | - | TRBV6-5 | - | TRBJ2-1
CASSSEWGANTGELFF | TGTGCCAGCAGCTCGGAGTGGGGGGCGAACACCGGGGAGCTGTTTTTT | - | TRBV5-4 | - | TRBJ2-2
CASSLYDTSYEQYF | TGTGCCAGCAGTTTATACGACACCTCCTACGAGCAGTACTTC | - | TRBV27 | - | TRBJ2-7
CASSSGGNPGTDTQYF | TGTGCCAGCAGCAGCGGTGGGAACCCTGGCACAGATACGCAGTATTTT | - | TRBV4-2 | - | TRBJ2-3
CASSGGPSGSSYNEQFF | TGCGCCAGCAGCGGGGGCCCTAGCGGGTCCTCCTACAATGAGCAGTTCTTC | TRBD2 | TRBV5-1 | - | TRBJ2-1
CASSSIGDNPQHF | TGTGCCAGCAGCTCAATAGGGGACAATCCCCAGCATTTT | - | TRBV7-9 | once | TRBJ1-5
CASSLRTSPRDEQFF | TGCGCCAGCAGCCTTAGGACTAGCCCCAGGGATGAGCAGTTCTTC | TRBD2 | TRBV5-1 | - | TRBJ2-1
CASSPGPGSSYEQYF | TGTGCCAGCAGCCCCGGGCCAGGGTCATCCTACGAGCAGTACTTC | - | TRBV9 | - | TRBJ2-7
CASSGGTGANQPQHF | TGTGCCAGCAGTGGGGGGACAGGGGCCAATCAGCCCCAGCATTTT | TRBD1 | TRBV2 | few | TRBJ1-5
CATRGQSRTEAFF | TGTGCCACCAGGGGACAGTCCCGAACTGAAGCTTTCTTT | TRBD1 | TRBV7-2 | - | TRBJ1-1
CASSTPGTGVYGYTF | TGTGCCAGCAGCACGCCCGGGACAGGAGTATATGGCTACACCTTC | TRBD1 | TRBV7-3 | - | TRBJ1-2
CASSSGQGHYGYTF | TGTGCCAGCAGTTCTGGACAGGGACACTATGGCTACACCTTC | TRBD1 | TRBV5-5 | few | TRBJ1-2
CASSPLPSSGNTIYF | TGTGCCAGCAGTCCCCTCCCGAGCTCTGGAAACACCATATATTTT | - | TRBV6-5 | - | TRBJ1-3
CASSAWGAARNEQFF | TGCGCCAGCAGCGCCTGGGGCGCGGCGCGGAATGAGCAGTTCTTC | - | TRBV5-1 | - | TRBJ2-1
CASRKGTSGILTGELFF | TGTGCCAGCAGAAAGGGGACTAGCGGGATCCTCACCGGGGAGCTGTTTTTT | TRBD2 | TRBV5-4 | - | TRBJ2-2
CASSPPSGGSDTQYF | TGTGCCAGCTCACCACCTAGCGGGGGTTCAGATACGCAGTATTTT | TRBD2 | TRBV18 | - | TRBJ2-3
CAGQGTSSGNTIYF | TGTGCCGGTCAGGGAACGAGCTCTGGAAACACCATATATTTT | - | TRBV7-9 | - | TRBJ1-3
CASSLEKGLVYNEQFF | TGTGCCAGCAGCCTCGAAAAAGGACTAGTTTACAATGAGCAGTTCTTC | TRBD2 | TRBV9 | - | TRBJ2-1
CASILAGGNTGELFF | TGTGCCAGCATTCTAGCGGGAGGGAACACCGGGGAGCTGTTTTTT | TRBD2 | TRBV2 | - | TRBJ2-2
CASSLSSSGGYEQYF | TGTGCCAGCAGCTTATCTAGCAGCGGGGGCTACGAGCAGTACTTC | TRBD2 | TRBV7-9 | few | TRBJ2-7
CASKTEGATQHSQAFF | TGCGCCAGCAAAACGGAGGGGGCGACCCAACACAGTCAAGCTTTCTTT | TRBD1 | TRBV5-1 | - | TRBJ1-1
CASSYQSNQPQHF | TGTGCCAGCAGTTACCAGAGCAATCAGCCCCAGCATTTT | - | TRBV6-5 | once | TRBJ1-5
CASSVGGTGAYEQYF | TGTGCCAGCAGCGTAGGAGGGACAGGGGCCTACGAGCAGTACTTC | TRBD1 | TRBV9 | - | TRBJ2-7
CASSRDRSTLNTEAFF | TGTGCCAGCAGCCGGGATCGCTCGACCTTGAACACTGAAGCTTTCTTT | - | TRBV7-9 | - | TRBJ1-1
CASRRTGTGLMSEQYF | TGTGCCAGCAGACGTACCGGGACAGGGTTAATGAGCGAGCAGTACTTC | TRBD1 | TRBV2 | - | TRBJ2-7
CASSLTPGHTQETQYF | TGTGCCAGCAGCTTAACCCCTGGGCATACACAAGAGACCCAGTACTTC | - | TRBV7-8 | - | TRBJ2-5
CASREQGNTGELFF | TGTGCCAGCAGGGAACAGGGGAACACCGGGGAGCTGTTTTTT | - | TRBV6-1 | once | TRBJ2-2
CASSEGGNSPLHF | TGTGCCAGCAGTGAGGGAGGGAATTCACCCCTCCACTTT | - | TRBV2 | - | TRBJ1-6
CASSLDTAGNTIYF | TGCGCCAGCAGCTTGGATACAGCCGGAAACACCATATATTTT | - | TRBV5-1 | - | TRBJ1-3
CASSPLFLTGTRGSGNTIYF | TGTGCCAGCAGCCCACTATTCCTAACCGGGACACGTGGCTCTGGAAACACCATATATTTT | - | TRBV7-6 | - | TRBJ1-3
CASSEQVPGELFF | TGTGCCAGCAGCGAACAGGTTCCCGGGGAGCTGTTTTTT | - | TRBV7-8 | - | TRBJ2-2
CASSTDRGGEQYF | TGTGCCAGCAGCACGGACAGGGGAGGCGAGCAGTACTTC | TRBD1 | TRBV11-1 | once | TRBJ2-7
CASSPFGRPQHF | TGTGCCAGCAGCCCCTTTGGGCGGCCCCAGCATTTT | - | TRBV7-2 | - | TRBJ1-5
CASSKGGGNQPQHF | TGTGCCAGCAGTAAAGGGGGGGGGAATCAGCCCCAGCATTTT | - | TRBV6-6 | - | TRBJ1-5
CASSFRLATDRLQETQYF | TGTGCCAGCAGCTTCCGACTAGCAACCGATAGGCTCCAAGAGACCCAGTACTTC | TRBD2 | TRBV5-5 | - | TRBJ2-5
CASSTLQGAEEAFF | TGTGCCAGCAGCACCCTACAGGGGGCTGAGGAAGCTTTCTTT | TRBD1 | TRBV7-9 | once | TRBJ1-1
CASSLAQAPGANVLTF | TGTGCCAGCAGCTTGGCCCAGGCGCCTGGGGCCAACGTCCTGACTTTC | - | TRBV5-4 | - | TRBJ2-6
CASSLGTSGYNEQFF | TGTGCCAGCAGCCTCGGGACTAGCGGGTACAATGAGCAGTTCTTC | TRBD2 | TRBV9 | - | TRBJ2-1
CASSPGQGVYEQYF | TGTGCCAGCAGCCCCGGGCAGGGGGTCTACGAGCAGTACTTC | TRBD1 | TRBV5-6 | - | TRBJ2-7
CASSITGLVSSYEQYF | TGTGCCAGTAGTATAACGGGACTAGTGAGCTCCTACGAGCAGTACTTC | TRBD2 | TRBV19 | - | TRBJ2-7
CASSLERQELTYEQYF | TGTGCCAGCAGTTTAGAGAGACAGGAACTTACCTACGAGCAGTACTTC | - | TRBV27 | - | TRBJ2-7
CASTLDRVSSEQYF | TGTGCCAGCACCTTGGACAGGGTCAGCTCCGAGCAGTACTTC | TRBD1 | TRBV6-1 | - | TRBJ2-7
CASSSIPITEGEAFF | TGTGCCAGCAGCTCCATCCCAATAACAGAAGGTGAAGCTTTCTTT | - | TRBV13 | - | TRBJ1-1
CASSLVGAQDTQYF | TGCGCCAGCAGCTTGGTGGGGGCGCAGGATACGCAGTATTTT | - | TRBV5-1 | - | TRBJ2-3